This T cell receptor (beta chain) emerged from a study of blood T cell repertoires in COVID-19. Across the study: Samples representing acute and convalescent COVID-19 were sourced from the United States, Italy and Spain. Nucleic acid was either cDNA or gDNA, and it came from T cells, B-cell-depleted T cells, or PBMCs.

The CDR3 is 14 amino acids. Germline values: CDR1 SEHNR, CDR2 FQNEAQ (reference sequence). V trimming: 4 bases; J trimming: 1 base; junction bases outside the gene matches: 2. Source study methods: Reference gene primer amplification gave estimated nucleated cell counts. Data came from immunoSEQ multiplex PCR; TCRdb stores just in-frame clones and leaves some out. Clone size and V and J calls were adopted from that table, with D and trimming inferred from the DNA. The profile shows about 44,000 clones, about 86% of them singletons. This chain joins TRBV7-9 and TRBJ1-2; TRBD1 matches at 8 bases. The sequencing sample was made of peripheral blood. The source is a human donor in a cohort sampled during active COVID-19. The CDR3 spells CASSSGGVNYGYTF. The CDR3 nucleotides are TGTGCCAGCAGCTCAGGGGGCGTTAACTATGGCTACACCTTC.